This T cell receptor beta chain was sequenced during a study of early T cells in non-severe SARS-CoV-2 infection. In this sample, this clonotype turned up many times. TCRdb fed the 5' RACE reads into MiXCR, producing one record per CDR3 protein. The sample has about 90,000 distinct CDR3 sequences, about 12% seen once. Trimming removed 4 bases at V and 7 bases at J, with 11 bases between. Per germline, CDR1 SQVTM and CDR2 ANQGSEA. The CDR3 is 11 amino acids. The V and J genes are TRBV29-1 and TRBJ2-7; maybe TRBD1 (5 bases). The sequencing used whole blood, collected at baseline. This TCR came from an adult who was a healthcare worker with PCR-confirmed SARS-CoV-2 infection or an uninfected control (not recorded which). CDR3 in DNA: TGCAGCGTTGTTAGGGGTGGTGAGCAGTACTTC. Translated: CSVVRGGEQYF.